Listed below are T cell receptor beta chains from one sample, sequenced in a study of regulatory T cells in long-lasting Graves disease. TCRdb called the multiplex PCR reads again in MiXCR, with one record for every CDR3 protein. The table has 550,000 to 600,000 distinct CDR3 sequences, 15% to 20% seen once. In addition, the sample was reused for a study of T cells in Graves' hyperthyroidism and ophthalmopathy.

The sequences come from peripheral blood mononuclear cells (PBMCs), collected at new diagnosis, from a patient treated with antithyroid drugs. The receptors were sampled from a man younger than 30 with Graves disease. CDR3s include the opening cysteine and the closing phenylalanine or tryptophan. The D gene is left open where the match is weak. Size is omitted from some rows. Given values are once, few, many or a class for expanded clones.

clone_size	v_call	j_call	d_call	cdr3_aa	cdr3_nt
.	TRBV27	TRBJ1-2	.	CASSPQGQHYGYTF	TGTGCCAGCAGTCCCCAAGGACAGCACTATGGCTACACCTTC
.	TRBV28	TRBJ2-2	.	CASSPLGAGELFF	TGTGCCAGCAGCCCACTAGGCGCCGGGGAGCTGTTTTTT
many	TRBV28	TRBJ2-1	.	CASSPELFSVGNEQFF	TGTGCCAGCAGTCCGGAGTTGTTTTCGGTGGGCAATGAGCAGTTCTTC
many	TRBV7-8	TRBJ2-7	TRBD1	CASSLVRDRGNSYEQYF	TGTGCCAGCAGCTTAGTCCGGGACAGGGGGAACTCCTACGAGCAGTACTTC
.	TRBV6-2/TRBV6-3	TRBJ2-1	.	CASSHRAKLYNEQFF	TGTGCCAGCAGCCATAGGGCAAAACTCTACAATGAGCAGTTCTTC
many	TRBV6-1	TRBJ1-5	TRBD1	CASSPRDRDQPQHF	TGTGCCAGCAGTCCCCGGGACAGGGATCAGCCCCAGCATTTT
many	TRBV3-1	TRBJ1-2	.	CASSQSPGRTGYTF	TGTGCCAGCAGCCAGTCCCCCGGGAGAACGGGCTACACCTTC
.	TRBV29-1	TRBJ2-1	TRBD2	CSVVTSGNWLPSEQFF	TGCAGCGTTGTGACTAGCGGGAACTGGCTCCCAAGTGAGCAGTTCTTC
many	TRBV18	TRBJ1-2	.	CASSPDGDGGYTF	TGTGCCAGCTCACCCGACGGGGACGGGGGCTACACCTTC
few	TRBV7-2	TRBJ2-7	TRBD2	CASSGGGTSSYEQYF	TGTGCCAGCAGCGGCGGCGGGACTAGTTCCTACGAGCAGTACTTC
many	TRBV2	TRBJ1-5	.	CASSPLSVFDQPQHF	TGTGCCAGCAGTCCCCTCTCTGTTTTTGATCAGCCCCAGCATTTT
.	TRBV12-3/TRBV12-4	TRBJ2-1	TRBD2	CASWRLAGGVIRNEQFF	TGTGCCAGTTGGCGGCTAGCGGGAGGGGTTATTCGTAATGAGCAGTTCTTC
many	TRBV6-5	TRBJ2-5	.	CASSYSGFGRETQYF	TGTGCCAGCAGTTACTCGGGTTTCGGGCGAGAGACCCAGTACTTC
.	TRBV14	TRBJ2-7	TRBD1	CASSQAVTGLSYEQYF	TGTGCCAGCAGCCAAGCCGTGACAGGGTTGAGTTACGAGCAGTACTTC
.	TRBV29-1	TRBJ2-5	.	CSVDKGEGKETQYF	TGCAGCGTCGACAAGGGGGAAGGAAAAGAGACCCAGTACTTC
few	TRBV25-1	TRBJ1-1	.	CASSAWGGGPNTEAFF	TGTGCCAGCAGTGCCTGGGGGGGGGGGCCGAACACTGAAGCTTTCTTT
.	TRBV3-1	TRBJ2-2	.	CASSPPGVAEITGELFF	TGTGCCAGCAGCCCCCCGGGGGTAGCGGAAATTACCGGGGAGCTGTTTTTT
.	TRBV12-3/TRBV12-4	TRBJ2-1	.	CASTIGEWASENNEQFF	TGTGCCAGCACCATCGGGGAGTGGGCTAGCGAGAACAATGAGCAGTTCTTC
many	TRBV28	TRBJ2-7	TRBD2	CASTASGRAQEQYF	TGTGCCAGCACCGCTAGCGGGAGGGCCCAAGAGCAGTACTTC
many	TRBV7-9	TRBJ2-5	.	CASSEPRGETQYF	TGTGCCAGCAGCGAGCCTCGGGGAGAGACCCAGTACTTC
few	TRBV4-1	TRBJ2-5	.	CASSQGGSGSLQETQYF	TGCGCCAGCAGCCAAGGAGGTTCGGGAAGTCTTCAAGAGACCCAGTACTTC
few	TRBV27	TRBJ1-1	TRBD1	CASSFPGQGGRTDTEAFF	TGTGCCAGCAGTTTCCCTGGACAGGGGGGTCGAACGGACACTGAAGCTTTCTTT
.	TRBV5-1	TRBJ2-7	.	CASSLSPEKGDEQYF	TGCGCCAGCAGCTTGTCCCCGGAGAAAGGAGACGAGCAGTACTTC
many	TRBV29-1	TRBJ1-1	TRBD1	CSVDLTGANTEAFF	TGCAGCGTTGACCTTACAGGGGCGAACACTGAAGCTTTCTTT
few	TRBV5-1	TRBJ2-2	.	CASSRTGPDTGELFF	TGCGCCAGCAGCCGGACTGGCCCGGATACCGGGGAGCTGTTTTTT
.	TRBV3-1	TRBJ1-2	.	CASSHRDLAGYGYTF	TGTGCCAGCAGCCACCGGGACCTCGCCGGCTATGGCTACACCTTC
.	TRBV30	TRBJ1-5	.	CAWSLEGSQPQHF	TGTGCCTGGAGCCTGGAAGGGAGTCAGCCCCAGCATTTT
many	TRBV2	TRBJ1-6	.	CASSDFDSNSPLHF	TGTGCCAGCAGTGACTTCGACAGTAATTCACCCCTCCACTTT
many	TRBV12-3/TRBV12-4	TRBJ2-3	.	CASSLAGTARARGYF	TGTGCCAGCAGTTTAGCCGGGACGGCGAGGGCACGCGGGTATTTT
many	TRBV28	TRBJ1-1	.	CASSYLGGAGTEAFF	TGTGCCAGCAGTTACCTTGGAGGGGCGGGCACTGAAGCTTTCTTT
many	TRBV2	TRBJ2-3	.	CASRGEVLDTQYF	TGTGCCAGCAGGGGGGAAGTTTTGGATACGCAGTATTTT